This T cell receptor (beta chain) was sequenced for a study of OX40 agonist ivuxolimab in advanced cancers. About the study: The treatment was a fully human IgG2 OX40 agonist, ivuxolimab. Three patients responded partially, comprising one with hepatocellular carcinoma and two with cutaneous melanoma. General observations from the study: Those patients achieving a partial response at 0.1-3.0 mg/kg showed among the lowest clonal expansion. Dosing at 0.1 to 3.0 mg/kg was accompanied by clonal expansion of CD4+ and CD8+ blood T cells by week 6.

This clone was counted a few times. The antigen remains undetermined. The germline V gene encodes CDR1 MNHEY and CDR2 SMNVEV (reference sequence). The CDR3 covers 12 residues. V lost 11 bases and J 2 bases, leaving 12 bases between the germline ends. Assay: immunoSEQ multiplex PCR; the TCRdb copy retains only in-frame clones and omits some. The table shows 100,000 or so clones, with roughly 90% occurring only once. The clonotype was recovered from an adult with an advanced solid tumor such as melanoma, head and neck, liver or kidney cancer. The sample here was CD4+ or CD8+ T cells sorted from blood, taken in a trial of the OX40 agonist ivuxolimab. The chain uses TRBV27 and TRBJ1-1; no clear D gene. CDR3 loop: CASGPINTEAFF. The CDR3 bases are TGTGCCTCAGGACCGATAAACACTGAAGCTTTCTTT.